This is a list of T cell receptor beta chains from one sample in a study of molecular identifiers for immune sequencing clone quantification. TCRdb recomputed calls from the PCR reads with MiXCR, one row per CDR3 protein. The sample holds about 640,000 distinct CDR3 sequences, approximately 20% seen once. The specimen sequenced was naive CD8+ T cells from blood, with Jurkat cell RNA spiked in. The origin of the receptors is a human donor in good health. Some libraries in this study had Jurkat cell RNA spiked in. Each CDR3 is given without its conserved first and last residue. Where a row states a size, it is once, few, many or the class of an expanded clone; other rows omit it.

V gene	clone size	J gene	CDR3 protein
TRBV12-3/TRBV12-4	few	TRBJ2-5	ASSPAAPETQY
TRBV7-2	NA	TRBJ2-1	ASSLWPLDAYNEQF
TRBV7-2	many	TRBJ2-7	ASSLGPGGAGEQY
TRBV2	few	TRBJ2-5	ASSDGTGGVETQY
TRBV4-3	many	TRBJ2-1	ASSREPAGAYNEQF
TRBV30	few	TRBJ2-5	AWSRGLGQY
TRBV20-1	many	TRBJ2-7	SAPQGGLLEQY
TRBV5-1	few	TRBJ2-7	ASRWQGNYEQY
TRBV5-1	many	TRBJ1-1	ASSIVGGAEAF
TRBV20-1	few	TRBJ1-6	SARDLDSPYNSPLH
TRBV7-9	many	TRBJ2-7	ASSSTGQVNYEQY
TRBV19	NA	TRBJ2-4	ASKEVARGNIQY
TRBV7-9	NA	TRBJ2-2	ASSSTSGPNTGELF
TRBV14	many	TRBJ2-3	ASSQEMGQGADTQY
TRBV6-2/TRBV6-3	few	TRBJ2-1	ASSYPTFGSIYNEQF
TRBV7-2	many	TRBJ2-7	ASSLAVTYEQY
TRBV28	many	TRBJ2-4	ASSHLAGFAKNIQY